This entry lists 20 T cell receptor beta chains sequenced from one sample in a study of cytomegalovirus exposure and HLA in healthy donors. The PCR was carried out with 60 Vbeta primers and 13 Jbeta primers. Assay used: immunoSEQ multiplex PCR; TCRdb lists only in-frame clones, some missing. This table has about 120,000 clones, around 75% appearing once. Source material: PBMCs. Receptors originate from a woman younger than 35 in good health and CMV-seronegative.

V is TRBV29-1 and J is TRBJ2-5, with 12 bases identical to TRBD2. There are 14 residues in the CDR3. Losses at the gene ends were 4 bases for V and 3 bases for J; bases not matched to a gene: 3. Germline CDR1 reads SQVTM; CDR2 reads ANQGSEA. CDR3 sequence: CSVVLAGGKETQYF. The CDR3 DNA reads TGCAGCGTTGTTCTAGCGGGGGGGAAAGAGACCCAGTACTTC.

This clone was detected only a few times. This chain links TRBV5-1 with TRBJ1-3; D gene unclear. The CDR3 spans 13 residues. V lost 3 bases, J lost 1 base, and 5 bases lay in between. Germline V gives CDR1 SGHRS, CDR2 YFSETQ. The DNA of the CDR3 is TGCGCCAGCAGCTCGGGGTCTGGAAACACCATATATTTT. Translating gives CASSSGSGNTIYF.

On this clone itself: In the same sample, other DNA sequences code for this CDR3. This chain uses TRBV6-1 with TRBJ2-5; tentative D call: TRBD1 (5 bases). In germline, CDR1 is MNHNS, CDR2 SASEGT. Trimming cost V 8 bases and J 2 bases, with 12 bases left between them. This CDR3 region has 13 residues. CDR3 sequence (DNA): TGTGCCAGCTATCGAGACAGTCAAGAGACCCAGTACTTC. Protein sequence: CASYRDSQETQYF.

This sequence joins TRBV28 and TRBJ1-1; maybe TRBD1 (6 bases). With 3 bases removed from V and 0 bases from J, the gap between germline ends came to 14 bases. Per germline, CDR1 MDHEN and CDR2 SYDVKM. This CDR3 region has 16 residues. CDR3 region: CASSFGTRGMNTEAFF. The CDR3 coding sequence is TGTGCCAGCAGTTTCGGGACAAGGGGTATGAACACTGAAGCTTTCTTT.

The chain links TRBV7-9 to TRBJ1-4, with D perhaps TRBD1 (5 bases). Germline CDR1 and CDR2: SEHNR and FQNEAQ (reference sequence). Trimming shortened V by 6 bases and J by 7 bases, and 15 bases separated the two germline ends. There are 14 residues in the CDR3. CDR3 region: CASRPGGVGEKLFF. The CDR3 DNA follows: TGTGCCAGCAGGCCCGGGGGTGTTGGTGAAAAACTGTTTTTT.

This clone appeared once. The DNA for the CDR3 is TGTGCCTGGAGCGCAGGGCCTAATTCACCCCTCCACTTT. Protein: CAWSAGPNSPLHF. This chain connects TRBV30 to TRBJ1-6, with D maybe TRBD1 (5 bases). The CDR3 runs to 13 residues. Germline V gene sequence: CDR1 GTSNPN, CDR2 SVGIG (reference sequence). V was shortened by 3 bases and J by 6 bases, with 9 bases between the two germline ends.

The chain is built from TRBV7-2 and TRBJ1-6, with 9 bases fitting TRBD1. The length of the CDR3 is 15 residues. The V segment lost 2 bases and the J segment 7 bases; nucleotides outside the gene matches: 3. Germline V gives CDR1 SGHTA, CDR2 FQGNSA. The CDR3: CASSLFGTGNSPLHF. CDR3 nucleotides: TGTGCCAGCAGCTTATTCGGGACAGGGAATTCACCCCTCCACTTT.

This clone occurred a few times. V gene TRBV19 combines with J gene TRBJ1-1; possibly TRBD1 for D (6 bases). From germline, CDR1 is LNHDA and CDR2 SQIVND (reference sequence). The V gene lost 6 bases and the J gene lost 3 bases, with 20 bases spanning the gap. CDR3 length: 16 residues. The CDR3, as DNA: TGTGCCAGTAGGCCTTTAGGGGGGGGGCCCGACACTGAAGCTTTCTTT. It codes for CASRPLGGGPDTEAFF. Variable domain in full (rest from reference TRBV19 and TRBJ1-1): DGGITQSPKYLFRKEGQNVTLSCEQNLNHDAMYWYRQDPGQGLRLIYYSQIVNDFQKGDIAEGYSVSREKKESFPLTVTSAQKNPTAFYLCASRPLGGGPDTEAFFGQGTRLTVV.

There are a few counts of this clone. The chain employs TRBV6-5 and TRBJ2-7; weak D call: TRBD1 (5 bases). The germline V gene has CDR1 MNHEY and CDR2 SVGAGI. Trimming took 5 bases from V and 5 from J, leaving 16 bases between them. There are 14 residues in the CDR3. The CDR3 sequence: CASSQTMLGHEQYF. Written as DNA, the CDR3 is TGTGCCAGCAGTCAAACCATGCTGGGGCACGAGCAGTACTTC.

The chain combines TRBV10-3 with TRBJ1-2; D gene unclear. V dropped 0 bases and J dropped 5 bases, with 13 bases sitting between them. Germline V lookup: CDR1 ENHRY, CDR2 SYGVKD. The CDR3 is made up of 15 amino acids. Here the CDR3 reads CAISESLGRRYGYTF. CDR3 sequence (DNA): TGTGCCATCAGTGAGTCGTTAGGGAGACGGTATGGCTACACCTTC.

This chain joins TRBV5-1 and TRBJ2-7, with D unclear. Germline lookup yields CDR1 SGHRS and CDR2 YFSETQ. The ends were cut back, 4 bases at V and 0 bases at J, with 5 bases in the middle. The CDR3 contains 12 residues. CDR3 coding DNA: TGCGCCAGCAGCACCAGCTCCTACGAGCAGTACTTC. Translation gives CASSTSSYEQYF.

The J gene is TRBJ2-7, the V gene TRBV28, with D maybe TRBD2 (5 bases). Germline-derived CDR1 and CDR2 are MDHEN and SYDVKM. V lost 8 bases and J 5 bases, leaving 19 bases between the germline ends. The CDR3 runs 14 residues. CDR3 loop: CASVKGGQPHEQYF. The CDR3 coding sequence is TGTGCCAGCGTAAAAGGAGGCCAACCCCACGAGCAGTACTTC.

The chain is built from TRBV13 and TRBJ1-1, with 9 bases matching TRBD1. With V trimmed by 4 bases and J by 5 bases, 14 bases remained unmatched. Germline CDR1 is PRHDT and CDR2 is FYEKMQ (reference sequence). CDR3 length equals 17 residues. This chain's CDR3 is CASSSTDRGVRGTEAFF. The DNA for the CDR3 is TGTGCCAGCAGCTCCACGGACAGGGGTGTAAGGGGGACTGAAGCTTTCTTT.

This chain joins TRBV4-1 and TRBJ1-2; D perhaps matches TRBD1 (5 bases). Trimming pared 2 bases from V and 2 bases from J, leaving 9 bases between. Germline values: CDR1 MGHRA, CDR2 YSYEKL. The CDR3 totals 14 residues. The CDR3 reads CASSQTGTNYGYTF. The CDR3 nucleotides read TGCGCCAGCAGCCAAACAGGAACCAACTATGGCTACACCTTC.

The chain uses TRBV28 and TRBJ1-2; D gene unclear. Germline CDR1 and CDR2: MDHEN and SYDVKM. The V end was cut by 6 bases, the J end by 4 bases, with 9 bases between. This CDR3 comprises 12 residues. DNA for the CDR3: TGTGCCAGCAGAGACGGGGTCTATGGCTACACCTTC. As protein: CASRDGVYGYTF.

The chain recombines TRBV28 with TRBJ2-3; TRBD2 aligns across 11 bases. V shed 8 bases, J shed 2 bases, and the junction held 6 bases outside the gene matches. There are 15 residues in the CDR3. Germline V lookup: CDR1 MDHEN, CDR2 SYDVKM. CDR3 in DNA: TGTGCCAGCGGGGTAGCGGGGGGGCTCACAGATACGCAGTATTTT. Encoded protein: CASGVAGGLTDTQYF.

In its sample, this clone was seen a few times. This chain links TRBV28 with TRBJ1-2; no clear D gene. Germline V gene data show CDR1 as MDHEN and CDR2 as SYDVKM. This CDR3 contains 12 residues. Trimming removed 2 bases at V and 3 bases at J, with 4 bases between. CDR3 sequence: CASSLQDYGYTF. The CDR3 DNA reads as TGTGCCAGCAGTTTACAGGACTATGGCTACACCTTC.

The gene calls are TRBV5-1 and TRBJ1-1, with 7 bases aligning to TRBD1. Losses at the gene ends were 0 bases for V and 0 bases for J; bases not matched to a gene: 5. CDR3 length: 16 residues. CDR1 and CDR2 (germline): SGHRS, YFSETQ. The CDR3 sequence: CASSLGPGQMNTEAFF. The CDR3 region has the DNA TGCGCCAGCAGCTTGGGACCGGGACAGATGAACACTGAAGCTTTCTTT.

The V and J genes are TRBV4-2 and TRBJ2-1; 11 bases align to TRBD2. CDR1 LGHNA and CDR2 YNFKEQ come from the germline V gene. The CDR3 is made up of 16 amino acids. V shed 5 bases and J 4 bases; nucleotides not matched to a gene: 7. CDR3 protein: CASSFYASGGYNEQFF. DNA of the CDR3: TGTGCCAGCAGCTTTTACGCTAGCGGGGGGTACAATGAGCAGTTCTTC.

The chain carries TRBV5-1 and TRBJ1-5; 7 nucleotides align to TRBD1. The CDR3 runs 14 residues. In germline, CDR1 is SGHRS, CDR2 YFSETQ. V was pared by 0 bases and J by 6 bases, with 3 bases of the junction left unmatched. The CDR3 loop reads CASSLEGAGQPQHF. As DNA, the CDR3 is TGCGCCAGCAGCTTGGAGGGGGCGGGTCAGCCCCAGCATTTT.